In this sample, the clone carrying this T cell receptor (beta chain) turned up a few times. The sample holds other DNA sequences that translate to the same CDR3. This sample is part of a study of cytomegalovirus exposure and HLA in healthy donors. The overall study: From about 170 million T cells, an earlier analysis saw roughly 120 million unique TCR beta sequences.

The germline V gene encodes CDR1 LNHDA and CDR2 SQIVND (reference sequence). Trimming removed 4 bases from V and 3 bases from J, with 4 bases in between. The CDR3 has 12 amino acids. This PCR relied on a set of 60 Vbeta primers and 13 Jbeta primers. The protocol was immunoSEQ multiplex PCR, while the TCRdb copy is restricted to in-frame clones and leaves out a portion. Of about 90,000 clones detected, roughly 60% appear once; the ten largest clones hold approximately 21%. The sample consisted of PBMCs. This TCR was recovered from a woman aged 45-65 years in good health and CMV-seropositive. V gene TRBV19 combines with J gene TRBJ1-5; D unclear. CDR3 region: CASSTYNQPQHF. DNA for the CDR3: TGTGCCAGTAGTACCTACAATCAGCCCCAGCATTTT.